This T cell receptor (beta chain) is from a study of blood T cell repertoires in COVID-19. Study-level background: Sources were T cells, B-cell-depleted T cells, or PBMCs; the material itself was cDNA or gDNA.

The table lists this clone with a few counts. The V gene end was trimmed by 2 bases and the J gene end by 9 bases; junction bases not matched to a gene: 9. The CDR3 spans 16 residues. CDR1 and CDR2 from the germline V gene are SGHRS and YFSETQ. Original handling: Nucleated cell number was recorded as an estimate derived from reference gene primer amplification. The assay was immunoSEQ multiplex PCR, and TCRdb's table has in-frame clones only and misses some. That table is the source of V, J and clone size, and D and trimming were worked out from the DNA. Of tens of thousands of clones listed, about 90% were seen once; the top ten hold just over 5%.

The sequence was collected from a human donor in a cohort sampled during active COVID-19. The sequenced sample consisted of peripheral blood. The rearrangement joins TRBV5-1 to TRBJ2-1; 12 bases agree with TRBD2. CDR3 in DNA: TGCGCCAGCAGCTTAGGGACTAGCGGGCCGATTAGTGAGCAGTTCTTC. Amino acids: CASSLGTSGPISEQFF.